Listed below are T cell receptor beta chains from one sample, sequenced in a study of T-cell memory formation after mild COVID-19. Using its own MiXCR run on the 5' RACE reads, TCRdb lists one record per CDR3 protein. Of more than 100,000 distinct CDR3 sequences in the sample, about 18% were seen once. Sequencing was performed on PBMCs or a T cell subset sorted from them (not recorded which). The source of these receptors is a man between 18 and 29 years old who had mild COVID-19 (a few samples of this study predate the infection). Cell type and time point are not known. Both conserved end residues are part of each CDR3. Fields, in order: D gene, V gene, clone size, J gene, CDR3 DNA, CDR3 protein. D genes are given only for firm matches. Clone size is stated in some rows and not others, as once, few, many or a class when expanded.

d_call: .
v_call: TRBV12-3/TRBV12-4
clone_size: .
j_call: TRBJ1-5
cdr3_nt: TGTGCCAGCAGCCCTCAGGGTTATAGCAATCAGCCCCAGCATTTT
cdr3_aa: CASSPQGYSNQPQHF

d_call: .
v_call: TRBV12-3/TRBV12-4
clone_size: few
j_call: TRBJ2-3
cdr3_nt: TGTGCCAGCAGTTTTACGCTGACGGCAGATACGCAGTATTTT
cdr3_aa: CASSFTLTADTQYF

d_call: .
v_call: TRBV20-1
clone_size: .
j_call: TRBJ1-1
cdr3_nt: TGCAGTGCTAGCAGGACTCTGAACACTGAAGCTTTCTTT
cdr3_aa: CSASRTLNTEAFF

d_call: TRBD2
v_call: TRBV10-3
clone_size: few
j_call: TRBJ2-1
cdr3_nt: TGTGCCATCAGTTGGACTAGCGGGGATTACTACAATGAGCAGTTCTTC
cdr3_aa: CAISWTSGDYYNEQFF

d_call: .
v_call: TRBV7-9
clone_size: .
j_call: TRBJ2-2
cdr3_nt: TGTGCCAGCGCGGGACAGACCGGGGAGCTGTTTTTT
cdr3_aa: CASAGQTGELFF

d_call: TRBD2
v_call: TRBV11-2
clone_size: few
j_call: TRBJ2-5
cdr3_nt: TGTGCCAGCAGCTCCTTAGCGGGGGTCGGAGGTGAGACCCAGTACTTC
cdr3_aa: CASSSLAGVGGETQYF

d_call: .
v_call: TRBV7-2
clone_size: .
j_call: TRBJ1-4
cdr3_nt: TGTGCCAGCAGCTTAGCGCCGTCTCCTTGGAATGAAAAACTGTTTTTT
cdr3_aa: CASSLAPSPWNEKLFF

d_call: .
v_call: TRBV19
clone_size: .
j_call: TRBJ2-1
cdr3_nt: TGTGCCAGTAGCCGTGACTGGGTTTCCTACAATGAGCAGTTCTTC
cdr3_aa: CASSRDWVSYNEQFF

d_call: TRBD1
v_call: TRBV7-8
clone_size: .
j_call: TRBJ2-5
cdr3_nt: TGTGCCAGCAGCTCCAGCAGGGGGTATGAAGAGACCCAGTACTTC
cdr3_aa: CASSSSRGYEETQYF

d_call: .
v_call: TRBV21-1
clone_size: .
j_call: TRBJ2-1
cdr3_nt: TGTGCCAGCACCGATATAGGGGCTGCCTACAATGAGCAGTTCTTC
cdr3_aa: CASTDIGAAYNEQFF

d_call: .
v_call: TRBV5-1
clone_size: few
j_call: TRBJ2-5
cdr3_nt: TGCGCCAGCGGCACAGAGCAAGAGACCCAGTACTTC
cdr3_aa: CASGTEQETQYF

d_call: TRBD2
v_call: TRBV2
clone_size: .
j_call: TRBJ2-1
cdr3_nt: TGTGCCAGCAGTGAAGAATGGGCAGGGAGGGATGAGCAGTTCTTC
cdr3_aa: CASSEEWAGRDEQFF

d_call: .
v_call: TRBV2
clone_size: many
j_call: TRBJ2-1
cdr3_nt: TGTGCCAGCAGATACTACAATGAGCAGTTCTTC
cdr3_aa: CASRYYNEQFF

d_call: TRBD1
v_call: TRBV20-1
clone_size: .
j_call: TRBJ1-5
cdr3_nt: TGCAGTGCTAGAACTGGGACAGGGGATCAGCCCCAGCATTTT
cdr3_aa: CSARTGTGDQPQHF

d_call: .
v_call: TRBV14
clone_size: few
j_call: TRBJ1-2
cdr3_nt: TGTGCCAGCAGCCAAACTGGCTGGGACCCCGGAACTCGGGGCTACACCTTC
cdr3_aa: CASSQTGWDPGTRGYTF

d_call: .
v_call: TRBV29-1
clone_size: many
j_call: TRBJ2-1
cdr3_nt: TGCAGCGTTGCGACGGGAGAGCAGTTCTTC
cdr3_aa: CSVATGEQFF

d_call: .
v_call: TRBV6-5
clone_size: few
j_call: TRBJ1-1
cdr3_nt: TGTGCCAGCAGTTATAACAGGGCTAACACTGAAGCTTTCTTT
cdr3_aa: CASSYNRANTEAFF

d_call: .
v_call: TRBV2
clone_size: .
j_call: TRBJ2-3
cdr3_nt: TGTGCCAGCAGTGATCGGGGGATTAGCACAGATACGCAGTATTTT
cdr3_aa: CASSDRGISTDTQYF

d_call: .
v_call: TRBV28
clone_size: .
j_call: TRBJ1-6
cdr3_nt: TGTGCCAGCAGTTTGATCCGGAATTCACCCCTCCACTTT
cdr3_aa: CASSLIRNSPLHF

d_call: .
v_call: TRBV7-3
clone_size: .
j_call: TRBJ2-1
cdr3_nt: TGTGCCAGCAGCCCGGTGTGGGGGACTGAGCAGTTCTTC
cdr3_aa: CASSPVWGTEQFF

d_call: TRBD1
v_call: TRBV6-5
clone_size: .
j_call: TRBJ2-1
cdr3_nt: TGTGCCAGCAGTTCGCAGGGGGTGGGCTACAATGAGCAGTTCTTC
cdr3_aa: CASSSQGVGYNEQFF

d_call: .
v_call: TRBV7-9
clone_size: few
j_call: TRBJ2-3
cdr3_nt: TGTGCCAGCAGCCCCCATACCCCGGACTCACATACGCAGTATTTT
cdr3_aa: CASSPHTPDSHTQYF

d_call: .
v_call: TRBV23-1
clone_size: .
j_call: TRBJ2-7
cdr3_nt: TGCGCCAGCAGCACCGGGGCCCCCTCCCACACCTACGAGCAGTACTTC
cdr3_aa: CASSTGAPSHTYEQYF

d_call: .
v_call: TRBV7-2
clone_size: .
j_call: TRBJ2-5
cdr3_nt: TGTGCCAGCAGCTTAATTGCGGGGTCGGGGGAGACCCAGTACTTC
cdr3_aa: CASSLIAGSGETQYF

d_call: .
v_call: TRBV5-1
clone_size: few
j_call: TRBJ1-2
cdr3_nt: TGCGCCAGCAGCTTTCGGTCCGAGCGTCTCTCTAACTATGGCTACACCTTC
cdr3_aa: CASSFRSERLSNYGYTF

d_call: TRBD2
v_call: TRBV20-1
clone_size: few
j_call: TRBJ2-3
cdr3_nt: TGCAGTGCTAGCGCTAGCGGGGGATCCACAGATACGCAGTATTTT
cdr3_aa: CSASASGGSTDTQYF

d_call: TRBD2
v_call: TRBV5-4
clone_size: medium-sized
j_call: TRBJ2-3
cdr3_nt: TGTGCCAGCAGCAGACGGACTAGCGGGGAGGATACGCAGTATTTT
cdr3_aa: CASSRRTSGEDTQYF

d_call: TRBD1
v_call: TRBV6-6
clone_size: few
j_call: TRBJ1-2
cdr3_nt: TGTGCCAGCAGTCATCTCTCAGGGGGCGACTATGGCTACACCTTC
cdr3_aa: CASSHLSGGDYGYTF

d_call: .
v_call: TRBV4-3
clone_size: many
j_call: TRBJ2-3
cdr3_nt: TGCGCCAGCAGCCCCCGGGCGGGTTGGACAGATACGCAGTATTTT
cdr3_aa: CASSPRAGWTDTQYF

d_call: .
v_call: TRBV7-9
clone_size: few
j_call: TRBJ1-2
cdr3_nt: TGTGCCAGCAGCTTCGCCGGGACGAATAACTATGGCTACACCTTC
cdr3_aa: CASSFAGTNNYGYTF

d_call: .
v_call: TRBV20-1
clone_size: few
j_call: TRBJ2-5
cdr3_nt: TGCAGTGCTCGTCCCGGGGAAGGTGCTAAAGAGACCCAGTACTTC
cdr3_aa: CSARPGEGAKETQYF

d_call: TRBD2
v_call: TRBV13
clone_size: .
j_call: TRBJ2-1
cdr3_nt: TGTGCCAGCAGCCCAGGGACTAGGGCCTACAATGAGCAGTTCTTC
cdr3_aa: CASSPGTRAYNEQFF

d_call: .
v_call: TRBV20-1
clone_size: .
j_call: TRBJ1-5
cdr3_nt: TGCAGTGCTAGGTCGGAGGCGGATCAGCCCCAGCATTTT
cdr3_aa: CSARSEADQPQHF

d_call: .
v_call: TRBV12-3/TRBV12-4
clone_size: few
j_call: TRBJ2-1
cdr3_nt: TGTGCCAGCAGTTTAAACGGTTACAATGAGCAGTTCTTC
cdr3_aa: CASSLNGYNEQFF

d_call: .
v_call: TRBV7-9
clone_size: few
j_call: TRBJ2-5
cdr3_nt: TGTGCCAGCAGCTTAGGATCGATGGAGACCCAGTACTTC
cdr3_aa: CASSLGSMETQYF

d_call: TRBD1
v_call: TRBV15
clone_size: many
j_call: TRBJ2-3
cdr3_nt: TGTGCCACCAGCAGAGTGACAGGGGTAACAGATACGCAGTATTTT
cdr3_aa: CATSRVTGVTDTQYF

d_call: .
v_call: TRBV20-1
clone_size: .
j_call: TRBJ2-3
cdr3_nt: TGCAGTGCTCACTCCCCCGCCGGGCCCTCAGATACGCAGTATTTT
cdr3_aa: CSAHSPAGPSDTQYF

d_call: .
v_call: TRBV7-2
clone_size: once
j_call: TRBJ2-5
cdr3_nt: TGTGCCAGCAGCTTAACCTTAAAAGAGACCCAGTACTTC
cdr3_aa: CASSLTLKETQYF

d_call: .
v_call: TRBV28
clone_size: .
j_call: TRBJ1-5
cdr3_nt: TGTGCCAGCAGTCCGTCGGGGCAGCCCCAGCATTTT
cdr3_aa: CASSPSGQPQHF

d_call: .
v_call: TRBV7-2
clone_size: .
j_call: TRBJ2-2
cdr3_nt: TGTGCCAGCAGCTTGTTGCGGGGCGGGGAGCTGTTTTTT
cdr3_aa: CASSLLRGGELFF

d_call: .
v_call: TRBV20-1
clone_size: .
j_call: TRBJ1-2
cdr3_nt: TGCAGTGCCACCCCCGATACCTATGGCTACACCTTC
cdr3_aa: CSATPDTYGYTF

d_call: TRBD2
v_call: TRBV2
clone_size: .
j_call: TRBJ2-3
cdr3_nt: TGTGCCAGCAGTGATAACGGTCGGGGGGGGACGCAGTATTTT
cdr3_aa: CASSDNGRGGTQYF

d_call: .
v_call: TRBV2
clone_size: few
j_call: TRBJ2-1
cdr3_nt: TGTGCCAGCAGTGGCAGGGGAAACAATGAGCAGTTCTTC
cdr3_aa: CASSGRGNNEQFF

d_call: TRBD2
v_call: TRBV19
clone_size: few
j_call: TRBJ2-5
cdr3_nt: TGTGCCACCGGACTAGCGGGGGGCCAAGAGACCCAGTACTTC
cdr3_aa: CATGLAGGQETQYF

d_call: TRBD2
v_call: TRBV20-1
clone_size: .
j_call: TRBJ2-1
cdr3_nt: TGCAGTGCTAGAGATAGACTAGCGGCCCACAATGAGCAGTTCTTC
cdr3_aa: CSARDRLAAHNEQFF

d_call: TRBD1
v_call: TRBV2
clone_size: .
j_call: TRBJ1-5
cdr3_nt: TGTGCCAGCAGTGTCCCCTCCGGACAGGGTGCCAATCAGCCCCAGCATTTT
cdr3_aa: CASSVPSGQGANQPQHF

d_call: TRBD2
v_call: TRBV5-1
clone_size: .
j_call: TRBJ2-1
cdr3_nt: TGCGCCAGCAGCTTGGTCCCGGGACTAGGGAACAATGAGCAGTTCTTC
cdr3_aa: CASSLVPGLGNNEQFF

d_call: .
v_call: TRBV7-2
clone_size: many
j_call: TRBJ2-5
cdr3_nt: TGTGCCAGCAGCTCGACGGGGGCCCCCGGGGCCCAGTACTTC
cdr3_aa: CASSSTGAPGAQYF

d_call: TRBD1
v_call: TRBV7-3
clone_size: few
j_call: TRBJ2-3
cdr3_nt: TGTGCCAGCGGGAACAGGGGCCGCACAGATACGCAGTATTTT
cdr3_aa: CASGNRGRTDTQYF

d_call: .
v_call: TRBV6-2/TRBV6-3
clone_size: few
j_call: TRBJ2-7
cdr3_nt: TGTGCCAGCAGTGAAAGTTCCTACGAGCAGTACTTC
cdr3_aa: CASSESSYEQYF

d_call: .
v_call: TRBV29-1
clone_size: .
j_call: TRBJ2-2
cdr3_nt: TGCAGCGTTGTTCGGGACACTTACACCGGGGAGCTGTTTTTT
cdr3_aa: CSVVRDTYTGELFF

d_call: .
v_call: TRBV7-2
clone_size: .
j_call: TRBJ2-1
cdr3_nt: TGTGCCAGCAGCTTAGCACTAGCACCTGGAGAGGAGCAGTTCTTC
cdr3_aa: CASSLALAPGEEQFF

d_call: .
v_call: TRBV9
clone_size: many
j_call: TRBJ2-1
cdr3_nt: TGTGCCAGCAGTCCCTGGCGGGGAAACTACAATGAGCAGTTCTTC
cdr3_aa: CASSPWRGNYNEQFF

d_call: TRBD1
v_call: TRBV7-6
clone_size: few
j_call: TRBJ2-2
cdr3_nt: TGTGCCAGCGGACAGGGGACTAACACCGGGGAGCTGTTTTTT
cdr3_aa: CASGQGTNTGELFF

d_call: TRBD2
v_call: TRBV12-3/TRBV12-4
clone_size: few
j_call: TRBJ2-6
cdr3_nt: TGTGCCAGCACTGGACTAGCGCTTAGCTCTGGGGCCAACGTCCTGACTTTC
cdr3_aa: CASTGLALSSGANVLTF